The 16 T cell receptor beta chains below come from one sample, sequenced in a study of T cells in localized non-small cell lung cancer. Repertoires were generated with immunoSEQ multiplex PCR, while TCRdb's copy carries only in-frame clones and drops some. This table holds approximately 1,400 clones, under 25% found once. The sequencing used lung tumor tissue, collected before any cancer treatment. Source of these receptors: a man between 40 and 75 years old with stage III squamous cell lung carcinoma.

The gene calls are TRBV6-8 and TRBJ1-1, with D hard to call. V shed 2 bases and J shed 8 bases, with 12 bases lying between them. The V gene's germline CDR1 is MNHGY and CDR2 SAAAGT. The CDR3 runs to 13 residues. CDR3 in DNA: TGTGCCAGCAGTTACGTGACAACCTCAGAAGCTTTCTTT. This sequence encodes CASSYVTTSEAFF.

The rearrangement links TRBV19 to TRBJ2-7, with 7 bases identical to TRBD2. The CDR3 loop spans 17 amino acids. V trimming: 1 base; J trimming: 2 bases; junction bases outside the gene matches: 11. Germline lookup yields CDR1 LNHDA and CDR2 SQIVND (reference sequence). The CDR3 nucleotides are TGTGCCAGTAGTATAGGCCCCCCACTAGCGCTACCCTACGAGCAGTACTTC. Amino acid sequence: CASSIGPPLALPYEQYF.

This clone was picked up a small number of times. CDR3: CAWSAKWGNTEAFF. The CDR3 region has the DNA TGTGCCTGGAGTGCCAAATGGGGGAACACTGAAGCTTTCTTT. The chain employs TRBV30 and TRBJ1-1, with no clear D. Looked up from germline, CDR1 is GTSNPN and CDR2 is SVGIG (reference sequence). This CDR3 comprises 14 residues. Trimming cost V 1 base and J 1 base, with 10 bases left between them.

As to this clone: This likely comes from a read error, as the CDR3 has no conserved phenylalanine or tryptophan at its end. Because the CDR3's place on the DNA is in doubt, the DNA is left out and the CDR3 is given as listed by TCRdb. The genes are TRBV12-5 and TRBJ2-6. The length of the CDR3 is 14 amino acids, counting both ends. Germline V gene data show CDR1 as LGHNT and CDR2 as FRNRAP. This chain's CDR3 is CASGGDLLQDKVGL.

This clone has just a few counts. The rearrangement uses TRBV6-8 and TRBJ1-2, with unresolved D. In germline, CDR1 is MNHGY, CDR2 SAAAGT. This CDR3 region has 12 residues. Trimming stripped 4 bases from V and 3 bases from J, with 6 bases between. The CDR3 coding sequence is TGTGCCAGCAGTTCAAATTACTATGGCTACACCTTC. Residues: CASSSNYYGYTF.

This chain connects TRBV15 to TRBJ2-5, with D unresolved. This CDR3 is 15 amino acids long. Germline V CDR1 and CDR2: LNHNV, YYDKDF (reference sequence). V dropped 0 bases and J dropped 5 bases, with 13 bases sitting between them. CDR3 sequence (DNA): TGTGCCACCAGCAGAGATCTAAGAAAAATGGAGACCCAGTACTTC. Encoded protein: CATSRDLRKMETQYF.

This clone is deemed medium-sized. This rearrangement joins TRBV6-8 to TRBJ2-7; the D is unclear. Trimming shortened V by 5 bases and J by 1 base, and 12 bases separated the two germline ends. CDR3 length equals 14 residues. Per the germline V gene, CDR1 is MNHGY and CDR2 is SAAAGT. The CDR3 reads CASSLRPSSYEQYF. The DNA for the CDR3 is TGTGCCAGCAGTCTTCGGCCCTCTTCCTACGAGCAGTACTTC.

V usage is TRBV11-3 and J usage is TRBJ2-1; the D gene is possibly TRBD2 (6 bases). CDR1 SGHNT and CDR2 YENEEA come from the germline V gene. Trimming removed 1 base at V and 2 bases at J, with 9 bases between. The CDR3 covers 15 residues. This CDR3 is CASSLGREAYNEQFF. CDR3 sequence (DNA): TGTGCCAGCAGCTTAGGGAGGGAAGCCTACAATGAGCAGTTCTTC.

The chain uses TRBV19 and TRBJ2-5, with D hard to call. Germline V CDR1 and CDR2: LNHDA, SQIVND (reference sequence). The V end lost 4 bases, the J end lost 3 bases, and 9 bases lay between the germline ends. The CDR3 totals 13 residues. CDR3 in DNA: TGTGCCAGTAGTACTCCCCAGAAAGAGACCCAGTACTTC. Residues: CASSTPQKETQYF.

This clone is categorized as large (0.1 to 1%). The rearrangement uses TRBV11-3 and TRBJ1-2, with 9 bases fitting TRBD1. This CDR3 region has 14 residues. Germline V gives CDR1 SGHNT, CDR2 YENEEA. Trimming cost V 5 bases and J 10 bases; bases outside gene matches: 11. This chain's CDR3 is CASSADRGPIDYTF. The CDR3 DNA is TGTGCCAGCAGCGCGGACAGGGGCCCTATTGACTACACCTTC.

This clone was counted between two and nine times. The gene calls are TRBV6-8 and TRBJ1-1, with TRBD1 matching over 7 bases. The CDR3 is made up of 14 amino acids. CDR1 and CDR2 (germline): MNHGY, SAAAGT. Trimming at V came to 10 bases and at J to 1 base, leaving 9 bases not matched to a gene. The CDR3 protein is CAINVQGKNTEAFF. CDR3 in DNA: TGTGCCATCAACGTACAGGGGAAGAACACTGAAGCTTTCTTT.

This clone was seen a handful of times. V is TRBV18 and J is TRBJ2-7; D not certain. CDR1 and CDR2 from the germline V gene are KGHSH and LQKENI. The germline V and J ends were trimmed by 1 base and 4 bases, with 17 bases remaining between them. The CDR3 has 16 amino acids. The CDR3, as DNA: TGTGCCAGCTCACCACGAGGCAGCGCCTTCGGGTACGAGCAGTACTTC. Translation: CASSPRGSAFGYEQYF.

J is TRBJ1-5 and V is TRBV30; D ambiguous. Germline V gives CDR1 GTSNPN, CDR2 SVGIG (reference sequence). Trimming cost V 1 base and J 5 bases, with 6 bases left between them. The CDR3 has 12 amino acids. Here the CDR3 DNA reads TGTGCCTGGAGTGCTAGTCATCAGCCCCAGCATTTT. Translated: CAWSASHQPQHF. The variable domain in full, with the rest retrieved from reference TRBV30 and TRBJ1-5, is SQTIHQWPATLVQPVGSPLSLECTVEGTSNPNLYWYRQAAGRGLQLLFYSVGIGQISSEVPQNLSASRPQDRQFILSSKKLLLSDSGFYLCAWSASHQPQHFGDGTRLSIL.

This clone is deemed large. The chain employs TRBV11-3 and TRBJ1-1; D is possibly TRBD1 (6 bases). The CDR3 covers 16 residues. V lost 3 bases to trimming and J lost 4 bases, with 18 bases between them. From germline, CDR1 is SGHNT and CDR2 YENEEA. CDR3 loop: CASSLGGGSGVTEAFF. The DNA for the CDR3 is TGTGCCAGCAGCTTGGGGGGAGGATCAGGGGTCACTGAAGCTTTCTTT.

The chain combines TRBV29-1 with TRBJ1-4; 7 bases are shared with TRBD1. The junction had 8 bases not matched to a gene; V was cut back by 4 bases and J by 0 bases. The CDR3 has 16 residues. Germline V gives CDR1 SQVTM, CDR2 ANQGSEA. CDR3 amino acids: CSVVVQGVATNEKLFF. As DNA, the CDR3 is TGCAGCGTTGTGGTGCAGGGGGTTGCAACTAATGAAAAACTGTTTTTT.

This clone occurred a few times. V usage is TRBV5-1 and J usage is TRBJ1-1, with D perhaps matching TRBD1 (6 bases). The germline gives CDR1 SGHRS, CDR2 YFSETQ. The length of the CDR3 is 14 residues. Trimming removed 3 bases from V and 7 bases from J, with 16 bases in between. This CDR3 reads CASSWDSRGGEAFF. The DNA for the CDR3 is TGCGCCAGCAGCTGGGATTCTAGGGGGGGTGAAGCTTTCTTT.